This TCR beta chain was identified during a study of blood T cell repertoires in COVID-19. Original handling: Amplification of reference gene primers provided the estimated nucleated cell counts. Sequencing was performed with immunoSEQ multiplex PCR; in TCRdb, only in-frame clones are kept and a portion is missing. For V, J and clone size, that table is used; D and trimming come from the DNA. The sample holds roughly 140,000 clones, about 88% seen once. The germline V and J ends were trimmed by 3 bases and 2 bases, with 11 bases remaining between them. Germline V gene lookup returns CDR1 KGHSH and CDR2 LQKENI. CDR3 length: 15 residues.

The rearrangement links TRBV18 to TRBJ1-5, with a possible D match to TRBD1 (6 bases). Sequencing was done on a sample of peripheral blood. The TCR was taken from a man aged 50-60 years with active or convalescent COVID-19. Here the CDR3 reads CASSPRGAGNQPQHF. The DNA of the CDR3 is TGTGCCAGCTCACCCAGGGGAGCGGGCAATCAGCCCCAGCATTTT.